This TCR beta chain was found in a study of cytomegalovirus exposure and HLA in healthy donors. About the study: Prior work identified around 120 million unique TCR beta sequences in 190 million or so T cells. Study-level findings and limits: What TCR beta sequences reportedly achieved was accurate prediction of HLA-A and HLA-B alleles in most subjects. TCR beta V- and J-gene trimming was later associated with a missense DCLRE1C variant.

A multiplex PCR was run with 60 Vbeta primers and 13 Jbeta primers. Sequenced by immunoSEQ multiplex PCR; TCRdb stores in-frame clones only, minus some. The sample lists roughly 150,000 clones, approximately 71% seen once, with less than 11% in the top ten. In regard to this clone: Its antigen is still unknown.

The source material was PBMCs. The source is a man younger than 40 in good health and CMV-seropositive.

DNA for the CDR3: TGTGCCAGCAGTTCGACAGGGTATCACGATCAGCCCCAGCATTTT. This translates into CASSSTGYHDQPQHF. This rearrangement joins TRBV27 to TRBJ1-5; TRBD1 aligns across 7 bases. Germline lookup yields CDR1 MNHEY and CDR2 SMNVEV (reference sequence). The CDR3 loop spans 15 amino acids. V gave up 4 bases and J gave up 5 bases; unmatched junction bases: 8.